The clone carrying this T cell receptor (beta chain) was counted a few times. Antigen: not known. The sample belongs to a study of T cells in Graves' hyperthyroidism and ophthalmopathy. Study-wide context: The authors collected peripheral blood at initial diagnosis, before any treatment.

General study points: Clonotypes that were expanded in thyroid above 0.001 mostly appeared in blood too. Ophthalmopathy cases were set apart from stable hyperthyroidism by a 13 V-J model.

This CDR3 is built from 15 residues. With 4 bases clipped from V and 3 bases from J, the junction kept 4 bases outside the gene matches. The germline V gene encodes CDR1 MDHEN and CDR2 SYDVKM. From roughly 9.2 ml of fresh peripheral blood, PBMCs were isolated. RNA transcripts provided the source from which TCR beta CDR3 regions were amplified. The HTBI primer set drove a first-round RT-PCR of the TCR CDR3. TCRdb redid the calling of the multiplex PCR reads with MiXCR, one entry per CDR3 protein. The sample lists nearly 600,000 distinct CDR3 sequences; 12% to 15% were seen once. The sequence derives from a young woman with Graves' ophthalmopathy. The rearrangement links TRBV28 to TRBJ2-5; TRBD2 agrees at 11 bases. The sample comprised blood. This CDR3 reads CASSSGTSGEETQYF. CDR3 nucleotides: TGTGCCAGCAGTTCCGGGACTAGCGGCGAAGAGACCCAGTACTTC.